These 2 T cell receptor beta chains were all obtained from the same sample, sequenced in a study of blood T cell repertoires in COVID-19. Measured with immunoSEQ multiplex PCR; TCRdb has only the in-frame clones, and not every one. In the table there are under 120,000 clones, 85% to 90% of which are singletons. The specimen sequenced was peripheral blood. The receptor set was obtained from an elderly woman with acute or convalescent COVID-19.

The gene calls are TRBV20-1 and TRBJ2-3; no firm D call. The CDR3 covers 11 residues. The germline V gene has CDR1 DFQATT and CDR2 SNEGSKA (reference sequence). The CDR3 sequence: CSHEDTDTQYF. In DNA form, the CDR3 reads TGCAGCCACGAGGATACAGATACGCAGTATTTT.

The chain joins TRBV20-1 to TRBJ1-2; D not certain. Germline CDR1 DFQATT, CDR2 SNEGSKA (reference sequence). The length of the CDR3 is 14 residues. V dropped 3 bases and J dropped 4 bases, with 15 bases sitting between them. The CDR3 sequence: CSASHGGVGYGYTF. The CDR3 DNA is TGCAGTGCTAGTCATGGCGGGGTCGGCTATGGCTACACCTTC.